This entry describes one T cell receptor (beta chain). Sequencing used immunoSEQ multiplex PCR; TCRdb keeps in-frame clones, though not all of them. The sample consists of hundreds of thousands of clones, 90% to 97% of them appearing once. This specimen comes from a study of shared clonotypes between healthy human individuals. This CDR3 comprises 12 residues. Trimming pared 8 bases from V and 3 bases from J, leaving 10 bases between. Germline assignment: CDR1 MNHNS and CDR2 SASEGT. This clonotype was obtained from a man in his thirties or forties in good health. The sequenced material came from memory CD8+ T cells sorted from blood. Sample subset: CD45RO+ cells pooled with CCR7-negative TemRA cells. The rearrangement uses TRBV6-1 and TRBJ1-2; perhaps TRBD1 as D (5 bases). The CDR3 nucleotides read TGTGCCAGCTCAGGGAACTACTATGGCTACACCTTC. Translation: CASSGNYYGYTF.